What follows describes a single T cell receptor (beta chain). This CDR3 is 14 amino acids long. The V and J ends lost 5 bases and 3 bases respectively, with 10 bases between them. Germline V gene data show CDR1 as MGHDK and CDR2 as SYGVNS. This sample is drawn from a study of T cell changes during pregnancy in multiple sclerosis. Generated by immunoSEQ multiplex PCR, the TCRdb table keeps only in-frame clones and is missing some. This table holds approximately 13,000 clones, roughly nine tenths found once. This TCR was sampled from a female donor in good health, enrolled as a control in a pregnancy study. The specimen was CD8+ T cells from peripheral blood mononuclear cells, collected after pregnancy. The gene calls are TRBV25-1 and TRBJ2-2; D not certain. Here the CDR3 reads CASSSWSDTGELFF. The CDR3 region has the DNA TGTGCCAGCAGTTCATGGAGTGACACCGGGGAGCTGTTTTTT.